The clone carrying this T cell receptor beta chain was observed many times. Its specificity is unknown. This record comes from a study of metastatic and nonmetastatic thyroid tumors. In the study overall: A comparison of repertoires was made across blood and tumor or nodule tissue from malignant and benign thyroid patients. Study-wide points: Reports indicated that malignant thyroid tumors showed significantly higher TCR beta diversity than benign nodules did, in blood and tumor.

Germline V gene data show CDR1 as SGHAT and CDR2 as FQDESV (reference sequence). The CDR3 is made up of 16 amino acids. V gave up 0 bases and J gave up 2 bases, with 8 bases separating them. Treatment of any kind had been given to no patient before thyroid surgery. As handled by the study authors: Variation in CDR3 across clinicopathological groups served as the basis for constructing a distant-metastasis classifier in papillary thyroid cancer. TCRdb reprocessed the PCR reads via MiXCR. The V and J calls follow TCRdb's processing rather than the paper's. The table has around 17,000 clones, about 32% seen once; the top ten hold 10% to 15%.

Sequencing was done on a sample of tumor tissue. This clonotype originated in a male donor with papillary thyroid cancer or a benign thyroid nodule (not recorded which). Some clones in this sample may be carry-over from other donors' samples. V usage is TRBV11-1 and J usage is TRBJ2-6; the D gene is possibly TRBD2 (6 bases). The CDR3 protein is CASSLAWGAGANVLTF. DNA of the CDR3: TGTGCCAGCAGCTTAGCTTGGGGGGCTGGGGCCAACGTCCTGACTTTC. Based on the CDR3 plus reference TRBV11-1 and TRBJ2-6, the full variable domain is EAEVAQSPRYKITEKSQAVAFWCDPISGHATLYWYRQILGQGPELLVQFQDESVVDDSQLPKDRFSAERLKGVDSTLKIQPAELGDSAMYLCASSLAWGAGANVLTFGAGSRLTVL.